This T cell receptor (beta chain) was captured in a study of T cell repertoires in cytomegalovirus infection. Study-level information: Public TCR beta signatures were indicative of both CMV infection and a matching HLA type.

TCRdb recomputed calls from the reads with MiXCR, one row per CDR3 protein. The data contain hundreds of thousands of distinct CDR3 sequences, 30% to 40% of them singletons. About this clonotype itself: Its antigen remains unidentified.

The clonotype comes from a human donor in good health (CMV status not recorded). Some clones in this sample may be carry-over from other donors' samples. Specimen: cultured CD8+ T cells from PBMCs, collected from culture after CMV antigen stimulation.

The chain's CDR3 is CASSPDRGHIEQFF. CDR3 bases: TGCGCCAGCAGCCCGGACAGGGGGCATATTGAGCAGTTCTTC. The rearrangement joins TRBV5-1 to TRBJ2-1, with TRBD1 identical over 11 bases. The CDR3 contains 14 residues. The trim removed 4 bases at V and 9 bases at J, leaving 6 bases unmatched. Germline loops: CDR1 SGHRS, CDR2 YFSETQ. Variable domain in full (rest from reference TRBV5-1 and TRBJ2-1): KAGVTQTPRYLIKTRGQQVTLSCSPISGHRSVSWYQQTPGQGLQFLFEYFSETQRNKGNFPGRFSGRQFSNSRSEMNVSTLELGDSALYLCASSPDRGHIEQFFGPGTRLTVL.